These 20 T cell receptor beta chains share one sample of origin, sequenced in a study of blood T cell repertoires in COVID-19. Sequenced by immunoSEQ multiplex PCR; TCRdb stores in-frame clones only, minus some. The profile shows about 220,000 clones, around 75% of them singletons. Sequencing was carried out using peripheral blood. All receptors come from a human donor in a cohort sampled during active COVID-19.

The chain couples TRBV19 to TRBJ1-5, with D perhaps matching TRBD1 (5 bases). V lost 9 bases and J lost 11, with 17 bases in between. The CDR3 has 12 amino acids. The germline gives CDR1 LNHDA, CDR2 SQIVND (reference sequence). CDR3 sequence: CASGHTQSAQHF. In DNA form, the CDR3 reads TGTGCCAGCGGACACACGCAATCAGCCCAGCATTTT.

CDR3 nucleotide sequence: TGTGCCATCAGGGGGGTCTTGAGCGGAGGGACTGAAGCTTTCTTT. As protein: CAIRGVLSGGTEAFF. The chain joins TRBV10-3 to TRBJ1-1; D is perhaps TRBD1 (5 bases). CDR3 length equals 15 residues. V dropped 6 bases and J dropped 5 bases, with 19 bases sitting between them. CDR1 is ENHRY, CDR2 SYGVKD, per germline.

The chain joins TRBV19 to TRBJ1-1; D call uncertain. The CDR3 loop spans 15 amino acids. The germline V gene has CDR1 LNHDA and CDR2 SQIVND (reference sequence). Trimming pared 5 bases from V and 6 bases from J, leaving 19 bases between. The CDR3 region has the DNA TGTGCCAGTAGTCCCATCTACCGGAGCGAGTCTGAAGCTTTCTTT. It translates to CASSPIYRSESEAFF. Filled out from reference TRBV19 and TRBJ1-1, the complete variable domain reads DGGITQSPKYLFRKEGQNVTLSCEQNLNHDAMYWYRQDPGQGLRLIYYSQIVNDFQKGDIAEGYSVSREKKESFPLTVTSAQKNPTAFYLCASSPIYRSESEAFFGQGTRLTVV.

J is TRBJ2-5 and V is TRBV4-3; TRBD2 aligns across 8 bases. There are 19 residues in the CDR3. In germline, CDR1 is LGHNA, CDR2 YSLEER. Unmatched junction bases numbered 17, after V lost 0 bases and J lost 5 bases. This chain's CDR3 is CASSQDRYREGSRSETQYF. The CDR3 nucleotides read TGCGCCAGCAGCCAAGATAGGTATCGGGAGGGATCACGTTCGGAGACCCAGTACTTC.

The rearrangement links TRBV7-8 to TRBJ2-1; 12 positions agree with TRBD2. CDR1 and CDR2 from the germline V gene are SGHVS and FQNEAQ. The ends lost 2 bases at V and 8 bases at J; junction bases unmatched: 7. The length of the CDR3 is 16 residues. CDR3 sequence (DNA): TGTGCCAGCAGCTTAAAGACTAGCGGGAGAAGGGATGAGCAGTTCTTC. Its translation is CASSLKTSGRRDEQFF.

This clone occurred a few times. The chain links TRBV19 to TRBJ2-1; 8 positions match TRBD2. With 1 base clipped from V and 2 bases from J, the junction kept 4 bases outside the gene matches. The germline CDR1 and CDR2 sequences are LNHDA and SQIVND (reference sequence). This CDR3 contains 16 residues. CDR3 coding DNA: TGTGCCAGTAGTATAGCCTCTAGCGGGCCCTACAATGAGCAGTTCTTC. This translates into CASSIASSGPYNEQFF.

This chain uses TRBV19 with TRBJ2-1, with a weak D call TRBD1 (6 bases). Trimming removed 6 bases at V and 0 bases at J, with 24 bases between. Per germline, CDR1 LNHDA and CDR2 SQIVND (reference sequence). This CDR3 is 19 amino acids long. The CDR3 protein is CASSDEDGQPGSSYNEQFF. The CDR3 DNA reads as TGTGCCAGTAGCGATGAGGACGGACAGCCAGGCAGCTCCTACAATGAGCAGTTCTTC. Combining the CDR3 with reference TRBV19 and TRBJ2-1 gives the whole variable domain DGGITQSPKYLFRKEGQNVTLSCEQNLNHDAMYWYRQDPGQGLRLIYYSQIVNDFQKGDIAEGYSVSREKKESFPLTVTSAQKNPTAFYLCASSDEDGQPGSSYNEQFFGPGTRLTVL.

As regards this clone: Other DNA sequences in this sample translate to the same CDR3. This chain links TRBV7-2 with TRBJ2-7; maybe TRBD2 (6 bases). The germline V and J ends were trimmed by 5 bases and 6 bases, with 8 bases remaining between them. Germline V lookup: CDR1 SGHTA, CDR2 FQGNSA. CDR3 length: 11 amino acids. The CDR3 bases are TGTGCCAGCAGCACCGGGGGCGAGCAGTACTTC. Residues: CASSTGGEQYF.

This chain joins TRBV4-2 and TRBJ2-7; TRBD1 agrees at 9 bases. V was pared by 0 bases and J by 2 bases, with 11 bases of the junction left unmatched. CDR3 length: 18 residues. The V gene's germline CDR1 is LGHNA and CDR2 YNFKEQ. DNA for the CDR3: TGTGCCAGCAGCCAAGATAAGGACAGGGGCGGTATGACCTACGAGCAGTACTTC. Residues: CASSQDKDRGGMTYEQYF.

This clone was counted once. Here the CDR3 DNA reads TGTGCCAGCAGCCCCCAAGCGGGAGCTGCTGACGAGCAGTACTTC. Translating gives CASSPQAGAADEQYF. The V and J genes are TRBV9 and TRBJ2-7; TRBD2 matches at 8 bases. This CDR3 has 15 residues. CDR1 and CDR2 from the germline V gene are SGDLS and YYNGEE. V dropped 4 bases and J dropped 5; count of bases not matched to a gene: 11. The full variable domain, rest sourced from reference TRBV9 and TRBJ2-7, is DSGVTQTPKHLITATGQRVTLRCSPRSGDLSVYWYQQSLDQGLQFLIQYYNGEERAKGNILERFSAQQFPDLHSELNLSSLELGDSALYFCASSPQAGAADEQYFGPGTRLTVT.

The J gene is TRBJ2-7, the V gene TRBV12-3 or TRBV12-4; possibly TRBD2 for D (6 bases). Trimming left V 3 bases short and J 2 bases short, with 8 bases between. The CDR3 has 13 residues. CDR3 DNA sequence: TGTGCCAGCAGTTTGGAGGGGACCTACGAGCAGTACTTC. Protein product: CASSLEGTYEQYF.

V is TRBV5-1 and J is TRBJ2-5, with TRBD2 identical over 12 bases. Germline V gene sequence: CDR1 SGHRS, CDR2 YFSETQ. The junction had 5 bases not matched to a gene; V was cut back by 0 bases and J by 5 bases. This CDR3 has 16 amino acids. Written as DNA, the CDR3 is TGCGCCAGCAGCTTGGGGACTAGCGGGAAAGTGGAGACCCAGTACTTC. This codes for CASSLGTSGKVETQYF.

This rearrangement joins TRBV5-1 to TRBJ2-1; 11 bases line up with TRBD2. CDR3 size: 15 residues. J lost 8 bases, V lost 4 bases, and 8 bases had no gene match. Per the germline V gene, CDR1 is SGHRS and CDR2 is YFSETQ. The CDR3 spells CASSKLAGVDDEQFF. The CDR3 coding sequence is TGCGCCAGCAGCAAACTAGCGGGAGTTGATGATGAGCAGTTCTTC.

This chain uses TRBV3-1 (or the pseudogene TRBV3-2) with TRBJ2-7; TRBD1 matches at 10 bases. This CDR3 spans 16 amino acids. Germline trimming cut 4 bases from V and 4 bases from J; bases unmatched to any gene: 10. Per the germline V gene, CDR1 is LGHDT and CDR2 is YNNKEL (reference sequence). CDR3 DNA sequence: TGTGCCAGCAGCCCCCGGATCCCGGGACAGGGGTACGAGCAGTACTTC. Encoded protein: CASSPRIPGQGYEQYF.

The chain combines TRBV9 with TRBJ2-1; weak D call: TRBD1 (5 bases). The V and J ends lost 3 bases and 6 bases respectively, with 19 bases between them. Germline V gene data show CDR1 as SGDLS and CDR2 as YYNGEE. CDR3 length: 16 amino acids. CDR3 amino acids: CASSASKGASLNEQFF. The CDR3 DNA follows: TGTGCCAGCAGCGCCTCGAAAGGGGCCAGCCTCAATGAGCAGTTCTTC.

CDR3 residues: CACEGLAGLYEQYF. CDR3 nucleotide sequence: TGTGCCTGTGAGGGACTAGCGGGACTCTACGAGCAGTACTTC. The chain has TRBV30 and TRBJ2-7, with 13 bases fitting TRBD2. The CDR3 is made up of 14 amino acids. J gave up 3 bases and V 6 bases, and 5 bases lay outside the gene matches. Germline assignment: CDR1 GTSNPN and CDR2 SVGIG (reference sequence).

The chain has TRBV6-4 and TRBJ1-5; the match to TRBD1 covers 9 bases. In germline, CDR1 is MRHNA, CDR2 SNTAGT. This CDR3 region has 16 residues. Germline trimming cut 5 bases from V and 1 base from J; bases unmatched to any gene: 6. The CDR3 loop reads CASSRETGGSNQPQHF. The CDR3 DNA follows: TGTGCCAGCAGTCGAGAGACAGGGGGAAGCAATCAGCCCCAGCATTTT.

This sequence joins TRBV19 and TRBJ1-2; TRBD1 is a possible D gene (6 bases). Trimming shortened V by 4 bases and J by 6 bases, and 15 bases separated the two germline ends. The CDR3 runs 14 residues. Per germline, CDR1 LNHDA and CDR2 SQIVND (reference sequence). The CDR3 sequence: CASSNGGRIHGYTF. CDR3 nucleotide sequence: TGTGCCAGTAGTAACGGGGGGCGCATCCATGGCTACACCTTC.

This clone was picked up a small number of times. This sequence joins TRBV4-3 and TRBJ1-5; TRBD1 matches 7 bases. CDR1 is LGHNA and CDR2 is YSLEER in the germline V gene. J was trimmed by 4 bases and V by 3 bases; bases with no gene match: 3. The CDR3 loop spans 14 amino acids. CDR3 loop: CASSQDRLNQPQHF. As DNA, the CDR3 is TGCGCCAGCAGCCAGGACAGGCTGAATCAGCCCCAGCATTTT.

V gene TRBV7-2 combines with J gene TRBJ2-5; TRBD2 is a possible D gene (5 bases). The CDR3 runs 13 residues. In germline, CDR1 is SGHTA, CDR2 FQGNSA. Trimming left V 3 bases short and J 6 bases short, with 11 bases between. The DNA for the CDR3 is TGTGCCAGCAGCTTGGCGGGCGCGAAGACCCAGTACTTC. It codes for CASSLAGAKTQYF.